Following are 18 T cell receptor beta chains from one sample sequenced in a study of blood T cell repertoires in COVID-19 (dated by TCRdb to the early 2020s). The protocol used for the library was the immunoSEQ multiplex PCR assay. The source is immuneACCESS, and TCRdb retained only in-frame sequences with V and J called. Part of the clones is not carried over; for the studies checked, unresolved V genes explain less than half of this, and the remainder is unexplained. The sample has tens of thousands of clones on record, less than 90% of them singletons. Roughly 5% of the sample is in the top ten clones. The sequenced sample was peripheral blood. The origin of the receptors is a human donor in a cohort sampled during active COVID-19.

J is TRBJ2-5 and V is TRBV11-3, with TRBD1 identical over 8 bases. Looked up from germline, CDR1 is SGHNT and CDR2 is YENEEA. The V segment lost 5 bases and the J segment 1 base; nucleotides outside the gene matches: 9. The CDR3 totals 16 residues. The CDR3: CASSEGQGPLQETQYF. The DNA for the CDR3 is TGTGCCAGCAGCGAAGGACAGGGTCCCCTCCAAGAGACCCAGTACTTC.

The genes are TRBV27 and TRBJ1-1; D remains ambiguous. The length of the CDR3 is 13 residues. Germline assignment: CDR1 MNHEY and CDR2 SMNVEV (reference sequence). V was cut by 5 bases and J by 1 base, with 8 bases left in between. The CDR3 here is CASSLRQNTEAFF. The CDR3 bases are TGTGCCAGCAGTCTCCGACAGAACACTGAAGCTTTCTTT.

This sequence joins TRBV5-6 and TRBJ2-1; D is undetermined. CDR1 is SGHDT, CDR2 YYEEEE, per germline. The ends were cut back, 4 bases at V and 10 bases at J, with 9 bases in the middle. The CDR3 loop spans 11 amino acids. The CDR3 nucleotides read TGTGCCAGCAGCCTGCTTGGCGAGCAGTTCTTC. Its protein is CASSLLGEQFF.

V gene TRBV28 combines with J gene TRBJ1-2; TRBD1 aligns across 7 bases. The CDR3 runs 17 residues. The germline V gene encodes CDR1 MDHEN and CDR2 SYDVKM. Trimming removed 2 bases from V and 7 bases from J; junction bases left unmatched: 16. The chain's CDR3 is CASSLVGAGGLSSGYTF. In DNA, the CDR3 is TGTGCCAGCAGTTTAGTGGGGGCAGGGGGTTTGTCCTCTGGCTACACCTTC.

The rearrangement joins TRBV12-3 or TRBV12-4 to TRBJ2-2; no reliable D call. Trimming took 3 bases from V and 5 from J, leaving 4 bases between them. The CDR3 sequence is 12 residues long. This CDR3 reads CASSFGTGELFF. For the CDR3, the DNA is TGTGCCAGCAGTTTCGGGACCGGGGAGCTGTTTTTT.

The chain recombines TRBV3-1 (or the pseudogene TRBV3-2) with TRBJ1-4, with 8 bases identical to TRBD1. After removal of 3 bases from V and 3 bases from J, the junction contained 6 bases not matched to a gene. The length of the CDR3 is 16 residues. CDR1 is LGHDT, CDR2 YNNKEL, per germline (reference sequence). DNA of the CDR3: TGTGCCAGCAGCCAGTTTCAGGGGGCGCCTAATGAAAAACTGTTTTTT. It translates to CASSQFQGAPNEKLFF.

The chain uses TRBV9 and TRBJ2-3, with 7 bases lining up with TRBD1. Trimming at V came to 4 bases and at J to 6 bases, leaving 11 bases not matched to a gene. CDR1 and CDR2 from the germline V gene are SGDLS and YYNGEE. The CDR3 covers 15 residues. CDR3 region: CASSPRDRNADTQYF. CDR3 coding DNA: TGTGCCAGCAGCCCTCGGGACAGAAATGCTGATACGCAGTATTTT.

This clone was recorded once. This sequence joins TRBV5-1 and TRBJ1-1, with D perhaps TRBD1 (6 bases). The CDR3 covers 13 residues. Germline CDR1 is SGHRS and CDR2 is YFSETQ. V gave up 0 bases and J gave up 4 bases, with 7 bases separating them. The CDR3 coding sequence is TGCGCCAGCAGCTTGGGAGGGGGCACTGAAGCTTTCTTT. Its protein product is CASSLGGGTEAFF.

The gene calls are TRBV9 and TRBJ1-3; the D gene is possibly TRBD1 (5 bases). This CDR3 comprises 14 residues. Germline-derived CDR1 and CDR2 are SGDLS and YYNGEE. Trimming took 2 bases from V and 4 from J, leaving 10 bases between them. CDR3 residues: CASSVGQGGNTIYF. CDR3 nucleotides: TGTGCCAGCAGCGTGGGGCAGGGAGGAAACACCATATATTTT.

This sequence joins TRBV11-2 and TRBJ1-1; D not certain. Trimming left V 3 bases short and J 1 base short, with 6 bases between. CDR3 length: 13 residues. Germline V CDR1 and CDR2: SGHAT, FQNNGV. The CDR3 nucleotides are TGTGCCAGCAGCTTTAGCGCGAACACTGAAGCTTTCTTT. Its protein is CASSFSANTEAFF.

V is TRBV5-1 and J is TRBJ2-5; D is undetermined. Between the trimmed V and J ends, which lost 0 bases and 4 bases, there was a span of 4 bases. The CDR3 has 12 amino acids. The V gene's germline CDR1 is SGHRS and CDR2 YFSETQ. As DNA, the CDR3 is TGCGCCAGCAGCTTGGCCTCAGAGACCCAGTACTTC. This gives the protein CASSLASETQYF.

The J gene is TRBJ1-5, the V gene TRBV28; D might be TRBD1 (5 bases). This CDR3 comprises 16 residues. Looked up from germline, CDR1 is MDHEN and CDR2 is SYDVKM. Trimming pared 3 bases from V and 7 bases from J, leaving 19 bases between. The CDR3 loop is CASSFIQGSKGQPQHF. DNA of the CDR3: TGTGCCAGCAGTTTCATTCAGGGTAGTAAAGGGCAGCCCCAGCATTTT.

This sequence joins TRBV27 and TRBJ2-7; D call uncertain. Trimming cost V 5 bases and J 3 bases, with 14 bases left between them. Per the germline V gene, CDR1 is MNHEY and CDR2 is SMNVEV (reference sequence). This CDR3 has 14 residues. CDR3 residues: CASSVRPLDYEQYF. DNA for the CDR3: TGTGCCAGCAGTGTCAGGCCACTGGACTACGAGCAGTACTTC.

V is TRBV7-3 and J is TRBJ2-2; D possibly corresponds to TRBD2 (5 bases). Trimming pared 2 bases from V and 6 bases from J, leaving 16 bases between. The CDR3 totals 16 residues. Germline values: CDR1 SGHTA, CDR2 FQGTGA. CDR3 sequence (DNA): TGTGCCAGCAGCTTAGAGGGCAGACCCGTGCCCGGGGAGCTGTTTTTT. Amino acid sequence: CASSLEGRPVPGELFF.

J is TRBJ2-1 and V is TRBV28; D not resolved. Germline assignment: CDR1 MDHEN and CDR2 SYDVKM. The V end was cut by 3 bases, the J end by 0 bases, with 12 bases between. The CDR3 extends over 16 amino acids. The DNA for the CDR3 is TGTGCCAGCAGTTTCCCCCAGGAAAGCTCCTACAATGAGCAGTTCTTC. It yields the protein CASSFPQESSYNEQFF.

The chain links TRBV6-1 to TRBJ1-5; possible D gene TRBD1, 5 bases. Trimming took off 3 bases at V and 5 bases at J, with 8 bases between the two ends. This CDR3 region has 13 residues. Germline loops: CDR1 MNHNS, CDR2 SASEGT. The CDR3 loop reads CASSEPGYQPQHF. The CDR3 nucleotides read TGTGCCAGCAGTGAGCCAGGGTATCAGCCCCAGCATTTT.

V gene TRBV6-6 combines with J gene TRBJ1-4; TRBD1 agrees at 8 bases. V was clipped by 5 bases and J by 5 bases; unmatched bases: 10. The V gene's germline CDR1 is MNHNY and CDR2 SVGAGI (reference sequence). The CDR3 has 16 residues. CDR3 sequence (DNA): TGTGCCAGCAGTAGGGCCTTGACAGGGGAGAATGAAAAACTGTTTTTT. Its protein product is CASSRALTGENEKLFF.

CDR3 DNA: TGTGCCAGCAGCCCAAGGACTAGCGGACCGTACCAAGAGACCCAGTACTTC. It specifies CASSPRTSGPYQETQYF. This chain connects TRBV9 to TRBJ2-5; 10 nucleotides line up with TRBD2. CDR1 SGDLS and CDR2 YYNGEE come from the germline V gene. CDR3 size: 17 residues. Losses at the gene ends were 4 bases for V and 0 bases for J; bases not matched to a gene: 9.